Following are 27 T cell receptor beta chains from one sample sequenced in a study of blood T cell repertoires in COVID-19. Only in-frame clones appear in the TCRdb table, and some are missing; sequencing was by immunoSEQ multiplex PCR. The sample contains about 200,000 clones, 85% of which appear only once. Sequenced material: PBMCs or T cells enriched from blood (not recorded which). The receptors derive from a man between 40 and 49 years old who had recovered from COVID-19.

The V and J genes are TRBV10-3 and TRBJ2-5; maybe TRBD2 (6 bases). Germline V CDR1 and CDR2: ENHRY, SYGVKD. Trimming cost V 0 bases and J 1 base, with 9 bases left between them. There are 15 residues in the CDR3. For the CDR3, the DNA is TGTGCCATCAGTGAGTCGGGAGCGGGCCAAGAGACCCAGTACTTC. Encoded protein: CAISESGAGQETQYF.

The chain couples TRBV7-9 to TRBJ2-3; 10 bases agree with TRBD2. CDR3 size: 16 residues. The germline CDR1 and CDR2 sequences are SEHNR and FQNEAQ (reference sequence). V lost 5 bases and J lost 5; bases outside the gene matches: 10. CDR3 sequence: CASSPRLAGAEDTQYF. The CDR3 DNA reads as TGTGCCAGCAGCCCCCGGCTAGCGGGAGCCGAAGATACGCAGTATTTT.

This clone appeared a few times. This chain joins TRBV4-1 and TRBJ2-2; 10 positions agree with TRBD1. There are 16 residues in the CDR3. Losses at the gene ends were 6 bases for V and 9 bases for J; bases not matched to a gene: 13. From germline, CDR1 is MGHRA and CDR2 YSYEKL. The chain's CDR3 is CASSLRQGASHRELFF. The CDR3 DNA reads as TGCGCCAGCAGTCTCAGACAGGGGGCCTCACACCGGGAGCTGTTTTTT.

The chain employs TRBV7-9 and TRBJ2-1; D is unresolved. CDR1 and CDR2 from the germline V gene are SEHNR and FQNEAQ (reference sequence). V dropped 5 bases and J dropped 0 bases, with 20 bases sitting between them. The CDR3 runs to 18 residues. The CDR3 coding sequence is TGTGCCAGCAGCCGATCCTTATACAGAAACCGCTCCTACAATGAGCAGTTCTTC. It yields the protein CASSRSLYRNRSYNEQFF.

This chain uses TRBV10-3 with TRBJ2-4; D may be TRBD1 (6 bases). The germline CDR1 and CDR2 sequences are ENHRY and SYGVKD. The CDR3 totals 16 residues. V shed 2 bases and J shed 1 base, with 12 bases lying between them. The CDR3 is CAISEANTGAKNIQYF. The CDR3 DNA sequence: TGTGCCATCAGTGAGGCAAACACAGGGGCCAAAAACATTCAGTACTTC.

The chain is built from TRBV6-5 and TRBJ2-2, with 7 bases fitting TRBD1. The ends lost 2 bases at V and 4 bases at J; junction bases unmatched: 7. This CDR3 has 16 residues. CDR1 is MNHEY, CDR2 SVGAGI, per germline. In DNA, the CDR3 is TGTGCCAGCAGTTACATGGACAGGTTGGCCACCGGGGAGCTGTTTTTT. As protein: CASSYMDRLATGELFF.

J is TRBJ2-3 and V is TRBV5-1; D remains ambiguous. Germline V gene data show CDR1 as SGHRS and CDR2 as YFSETQ. The CDR3 has 14 amino acids. V was shortened by 3 bases and J by 9 bases, with 17 bases between the two germline ends. CDR3 residues: CASSSLTVLGTQYF. The CDR3 region has the DNA TGCGCCAGCAGCTCCCTGACCGTCCTCGGGACGCAGTATTTT.

This CDR3 is CASSQEPRDTDTQYF. The CDR3, as DNA: TGTGCCAGCAGCCAAGAACCGCGTGACACAGATACGCAGTATTTT. V usage is TRBV3-1 (or the pseudogene TRBV3-2) and J usage is TRBJ2-3, with D unclear. Germline V lookup: CDR1 LGHDT, CDR2 YNNKEL (reference sequence). This CDR3 contains 15 residues. V was clipped by 0 bases and J by 2 bases, with 9 bases between them.

The chain employs TRBV27 and TRBJ2-7; D is undetermined. This CDR3 region has 15 residues. Germline V CDR1 and CDR2: MNHEY, SMNVEV (reference sequence). The V end lost 0 bases, the J end lost 4 bases, and 13 bases lay between the germline ends. CDR3 amino acids: CASSLSPAGMYEQYF. The CDR3 DNA is TGTGCCAGCAGTTTATCCCCAGCAGGCATGTACGAGCAGTACTTC.

In this sample, this clone turned up once. The rearrangement links TRBV29-1 to TRBJ1-4; 7 bases fit TRBD1. Germline CDR1 SQVTM, CDR2 ANQGSEA. This CDR3 has 14 residues. J was trimmed by 5 bases and V by 7 bases; bases with no gene match: 10. CDR3 nucleotide sequence: TGCAGCGGAAGGACAGGCGGAAAGAATGAAAAACTGTTTTTT. Translating it yields CSGRTGGKNEKLFF.

The chain employs TRBV3-1 (or the pseudogene TRBV3-2) and TRBJ2-7, with TRBD1 identical over 9 bases. J gave up 0 bases and V 1 base, and 7 bases lay outside the gene matches. The CDR3 extends over 17 amino acids. Germline V gives CDR1 LGHDT, CDR2 YNNKEL (reference sequence). The CDR3 sequence: CASSQGQQGADSYEQYF. The CDR3 DNA follows: TGTGCCAGCAGCCAAGGCCAACAGGGGGCGGACTCCTACGAGCAGTACTTC.

V is TRBV6-5 and J is TRBJ1-1; D might be TRBD1 (5 bases). The CDR3 is made up of 13 amino acids. CDR1 is MNHEY, CDR2 SVGAGI, per germline. The ends were cut back, 6 bases at V and 8 bases at J, with 16 bases in the middle. The CDR3 is CASSTGGRVEAFF. DNA of the CDR3: TGTGCCAGCAGCACGGGGGGTAGAGTGGAAGCTTTCTTT.

Only one count was recorded for this clone. The chain couples TRBV7-2 to TRBJ2-6; 7 bases are shared with TRBD1. Trimming at V came to 5 bases and at J to 0 bases, leaving 1 base not matched to a gene. The CDR3 length is 15 residues. The germline gives CDR1 SGHTA, CDR2 FQGNSA. In DNA, the CDR3 is TGTGCCAGCAGCAGACAGGGCTCTGGGGCCAACGTCCTGACTTTC. Encoded protein: CASSRQGSGANVLTF.

The J gene is TRBJ2-4, the V gene TRBV19; D is perhaps TRBD2 (6 bases). V dropped 2 bases and J dropped 6 bases, with 8 bases sitting between them. Per germline, CDR1 LNHDA and CDR2 SQIVND (reference sequence). The CDR3 sequence is 13 residues long. Written as DNA, the CDR3 is TGTGCCAGTAGTATATCCGGGGGAAACATTCAGTACTTC. Translating gives CASSISGGNIQYF.

This sequence joins TRBV12-3 or TRBV12-4 and TRBJ1-5; TRBD1 matches at 9 bases. After removal of 5 bases from V and 7 bases from J, the junction contained 3 bases not matched to a gene. The CDR3 has 13 amino acids. Here the CDR3 DNA reads TGTGCCAGCAGTCGACAGGGGGAACAGCCCCAGCATTTT. Protein product: CASSRQGEQPQHF.

The V call is TRBV12-3 or TRBV12-4, the J call TRBJ2-1; D remains ambiguous. CDR3 length: 13 amino acids. V lost 8 bases and J 7 bases, leaving 15 bases between the germline ends. The CDR3 loop reads CASQAPVRNEQFF. Written as DNA, the CDR3 is TGTGCCAGCCAAGCCCCCGTGCGGAATGAGCAGTTCTTC.

This chain uses TRBV2 with TRBJ1-5; 9 positions agree with TRBD1. V lost 5 bases and J lost 7; bases outside the gene matches: 9. Per germline, CDR1 SNHLY and CDR2 FYNNEI. CDR3 length: 15 amino acids. The CDR3 spells CASSPITGGWQPQHF. The CDR3 nucleotides read TGTGCCAGCAGTCCAATCACAGGGGGCTGGCAGCCCCAGCATTTT.

The chain recombines TRBV4-2 with TRBJ2-3; 7 nucleotides align to TRBD2. CDR1 is LGHNA and CDR2 is YNFKEQ in the germline V gene. The CDR3 contains 14 residues. The ends lost 3 bases at V and 4 bases at J; junction bases unmatched: 4. CDR3 sequence reads: CASSHAGAPDTQYF. The DNA of the CDR3 is TGTGCCAGCAGCCATGCGGGAGCGCCAGATACGCAGTATTTT.

This chain links TRBV19 with TRBJ2-2; tentatively, D is TRBD2 (5 bases). The germline gives CDR1 LNHDA, CDR2 SQIVND (reference sequence). This CDR3 region has 15 residues. V was shortened by 4 bases and J by 6 bases, with 15 bases between the two germline ends. CDR3 in amino acids: CASSSAGFRPGELFF. As DNA, the CDR3 is TGTGCCAGTAGTAGCGCGGGTTTTAGACCCGGGGAGCTGTTTTTT.

The chain links TRBV27 to TRBJ1-2; 9 nucleotides match TRBD1. With 4 bases clipped from V and 7 bases from J, the junction kept 7 bases outside the gene matches. Germline values: CDR1 MNHEY, CDR2 SMNVEV (reference sequence). The CDR3 runs to 14 residues. This CDR3 reads CASSSGQGFFGYTF. CDR3 in DNA: TGTGCCAGCAGTTCGGGACAGGGTTTCTTTGGCTACACCTTC.

The chain recombines TRBV12-3 or TRBV12-4 with TRBJ2-1, with a weak D call TRBD2 (7 bases). V lost 3 bases, J lost 7 bases, and 10 bases lay in between. CDR3 length: 13 amino acids. The CDR3 reads CASSFGGANEQFF. DNA for the CDR3: TGTGCCAGCAGTTTTGGGGGGGCAAATGAGCAGTTCTTC.

The rearrangement uses TRBV4-1 and TRBJ1-1; TRBD1 matches 9 bases. The CDR3 has 16 amino acids. Germline trimming cut 0 bases from V and 2 bases from J; bases unmatched to any gene: 4. The germline CDR1 and CDR2 sequences are MGHRA and YSYEKL. CDR3 sequence: CASSQERTGVNTEAFF. The CDR3 coding sequence is TGCGCCAGCAGCCAAGAAAGGACAGGGGTAAACACTGAAGCTTTCTTT.

This chain links TRBV12-3 or TRBV12-4 with TRBJ1-2, with a possible D match to TRBD1 (5 bases). V was pared by 0 bases and J by 8 bases, with 10 bases between. The CDR3 extends over 13 amino acids. The CDR3: CASSLAGPMGYTF. CDR3 bases: TGTGCCAGCAGTTTAGCGGGGCCGATGGGCTACACCTTC.

The V call is TRBV2, the J call TRBJ2-7, with 10 nucleotides matching TRBD1. The junction had 8 bases not matched to a gene; V was cut back by 4 bases and J by 5 bases. Germline V lookup: CDR1 SNHLY, CDR2 FYNNEI. The CDR3 covers 15 residues. DNA for the CDR3: TGTGCCAGCAGTGTATCCGGGACAGGGGCAAACGAGCAGTACTTC. Its protein product is CASSVSGTGANEQYF. Looking up the rest from reference TRBV2 and TRBJ2-7 gives the full variable domain: EPEVTQTPSHQVTQMGQEVILRCVPISNHLYFYWYRQILGQKVEFLVSFYNNEISEKSEIFDDQFSVERPDGSNFTLKIRSTKLEDSAMYFCASSVSGTGANEQYFGPGTRLTVT.

This clone was counted a few times. The chain is built from TRBV27 and TRBJ1-2; TRBD1 matches at 8 bases. Germline V gene lookup returns CDR1 MNHEY and CDR2 SMNVEV (reference sequence). Germline trimming cut 8 bases from V and 4 bases from J; bases unmatched to any gene: 9. The CDR3 spans 14 residues. The CDR3, as DNA: TGTGCCAGCGGATCCCTCAGGGGGCCCTATGGCTACACCTTC. This encodes CASGSLRGPYGYTF.

The chain carries TRBV2 and TRBJ1-4; 7 positions agree with TRBD1. The CDR3 contains 15 residues. J lost 1 base, V lost 6 bases, and 5 bases had no gene match. CDR1 is SNHLY, CDR2 FYNNEI, per germline. The CDR3 DNA follows: TGTGCCAGCAGCCAGGGGGGCATAACTAATGAAAAACTGTTTTTT. As protein: CASSQGGITNEKLFF.

The rearrangement links TRBV4-3 to TRBJ2-7; D unresolved. Between the trimmed V and J ends, which lost 4 bases and 1 base, there was a span of 14 bases. From germline, CDR1 is LGHNA and CDR2 YSLEER. The CDR3 is 15 amino acids. This CDR3 is CASSRSSSGSYEQYF. The CDR3 DNA reads TGCGCCAGCAGCCGATCGTCCTCGGGTTCCTACGAGCAGTACTTC.